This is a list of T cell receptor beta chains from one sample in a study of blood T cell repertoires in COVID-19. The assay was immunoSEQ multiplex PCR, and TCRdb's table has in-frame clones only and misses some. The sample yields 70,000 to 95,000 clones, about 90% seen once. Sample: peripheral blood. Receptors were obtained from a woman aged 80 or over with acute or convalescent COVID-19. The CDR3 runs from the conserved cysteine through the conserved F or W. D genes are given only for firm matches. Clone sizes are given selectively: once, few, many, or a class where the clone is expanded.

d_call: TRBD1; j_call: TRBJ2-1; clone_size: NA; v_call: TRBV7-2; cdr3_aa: CASSARDRGAEQFF; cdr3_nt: TGTGCCAGCAGCGCACGGGACAGGGGGGCTGAGCAGTTCTTC
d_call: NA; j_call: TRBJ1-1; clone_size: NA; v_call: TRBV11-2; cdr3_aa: CASSLRRTNTEAFF; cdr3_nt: TGTGCCAGCAGCTTAAGGAGAACGAACACTGAAGCTTTCTTT
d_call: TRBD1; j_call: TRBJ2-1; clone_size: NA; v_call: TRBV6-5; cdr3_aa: CASRQGQEQFF; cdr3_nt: TGTGCCAGCAGACAGGGACAGGAGCAGTTCTTC
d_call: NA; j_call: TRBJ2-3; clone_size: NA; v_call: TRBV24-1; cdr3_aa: CATSARVYGGQGTDTQYF; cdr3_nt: TGTGCCACCAGTGCCAGGGTTTACGGGGGGCAGGGCACAGATACGCAGTATTTT
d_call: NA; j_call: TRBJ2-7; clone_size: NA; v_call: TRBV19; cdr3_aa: CASSGGIDFYEQYF; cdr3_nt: TGTGCCAGTAGTGGAGGTATCGACTTCTACGAGCAGTACTTC
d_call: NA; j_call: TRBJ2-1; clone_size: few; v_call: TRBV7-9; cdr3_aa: CASSAGRYNEQFF; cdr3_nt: TGTGCCAGCAGCGCAGGAAGATACAATGAGCAGTTCTTC
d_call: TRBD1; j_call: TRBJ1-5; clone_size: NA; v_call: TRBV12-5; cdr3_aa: CASGWEGTGNQPQHF; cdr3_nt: TGTGCTAGTGGTTGGGAAGGGACAGGCAATCAGCCCCAGCATTTT
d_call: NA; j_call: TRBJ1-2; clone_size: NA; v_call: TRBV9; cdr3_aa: CASSVGVFDGYTF; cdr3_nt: TGTGCCAGCAGCGTAGGAGTTTTCGATGGCTACACCTTC
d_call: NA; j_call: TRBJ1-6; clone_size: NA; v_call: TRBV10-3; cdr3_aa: CAIRETDSPLHF; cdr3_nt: TGTGCCATCAGGGAGACAGATTCACCCCTCCACTTT
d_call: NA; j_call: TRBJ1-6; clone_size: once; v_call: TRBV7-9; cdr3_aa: CASSLGGTNSPLHF; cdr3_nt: TGTGCCAGCAGCTTGGGGGGAACTAATTCACCCCTCCACTTT
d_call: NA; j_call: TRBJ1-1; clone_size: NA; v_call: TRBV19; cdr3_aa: CATAKHGREAFF; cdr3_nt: TGTGCCACCGCCAAGCACGGGAGGGAAGCTTTCTTT
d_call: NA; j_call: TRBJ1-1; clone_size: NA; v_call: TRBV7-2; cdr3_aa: CASSRTRDTEAFF; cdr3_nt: TGTGCCAGCAGCCGGACTAGGGACACTGAAGCTTTCTTT
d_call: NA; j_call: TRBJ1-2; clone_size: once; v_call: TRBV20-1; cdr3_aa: CSAPRDYGYTF; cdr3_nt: TGCAGTGCTCCCCGCGACTATGGCTACACCTTC
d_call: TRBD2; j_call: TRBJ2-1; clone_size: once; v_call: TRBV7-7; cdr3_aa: CASSLKRTSGSYNEQFF; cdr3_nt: TGTGCTAGCAGCCTCAAACGGACTAGCGGGTCCTACAATGAGCAGTTCTTC
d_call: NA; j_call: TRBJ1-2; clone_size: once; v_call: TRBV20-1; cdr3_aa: CSAPMNYGYTF; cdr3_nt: TGCAGTGCTCCCATGAACTATGGCTACACCTTC
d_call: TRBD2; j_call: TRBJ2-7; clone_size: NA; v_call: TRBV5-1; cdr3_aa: CASSEISGGPYEQYF; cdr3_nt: TGCGCCAGCAGCGAGATTAGCGGGGGACCATACGAGCAGTACTTC
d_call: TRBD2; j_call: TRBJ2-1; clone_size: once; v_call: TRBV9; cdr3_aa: CASSSGLAGGYNEQFF; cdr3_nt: TGTGCCAGCAGCTCTGGACTAGCGGGGGGGTACAATGAGCAGTTCTTC
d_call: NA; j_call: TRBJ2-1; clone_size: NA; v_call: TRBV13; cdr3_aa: CASSLGTGHNEQFF; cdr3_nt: TGTGCCAGCAGCTTGGGGACTGGCCACAATGAGCAGTTCTTC
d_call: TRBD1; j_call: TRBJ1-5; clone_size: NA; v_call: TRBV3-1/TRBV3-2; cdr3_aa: CASSLRDSQPQHF; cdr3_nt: TGTGCCAGCAGCTTAAGGGACAGCCAGCCCCAGCATTTT
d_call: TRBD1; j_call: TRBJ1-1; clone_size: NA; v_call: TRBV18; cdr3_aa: CASSGQGANTEAFF; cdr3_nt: TGTGCCAGCTCAGGACAGGGGGCCAACACTGAAGCTTTCTTT
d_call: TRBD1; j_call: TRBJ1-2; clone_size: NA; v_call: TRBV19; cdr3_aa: CASSTLLQGTGTYGYTF; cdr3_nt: TGTGCCAGTAGTACGCTTCTCCAAGGGACAGGGACCTATGGCTACACCTTC
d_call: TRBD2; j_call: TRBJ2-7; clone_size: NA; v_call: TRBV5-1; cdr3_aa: CASKRDRAFEQYF; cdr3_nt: TGCGCCAGCAAGCGGGATCGGGCGTTCGAGCAGTACTTC
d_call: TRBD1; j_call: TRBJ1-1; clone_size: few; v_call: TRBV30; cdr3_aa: CAWSYLGQWDDTEAFF; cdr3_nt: TGTGCCTGGAGTTATCTGGGACAGTGGGACGACACTGAAGCTTTCTTT
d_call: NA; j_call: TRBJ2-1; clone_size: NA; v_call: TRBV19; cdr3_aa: CASSIVVGGEQFF; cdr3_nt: TGTGCCAGTAGTATAGTTGTCGGAGGTGAGCAGTTCTTC
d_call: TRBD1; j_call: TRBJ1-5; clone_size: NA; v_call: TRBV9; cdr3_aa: CASSATGANNQPQHF; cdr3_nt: TGTGCCAGCAGCGCGACAGGGGCTAACAATCAGCCCCAGCATTTT
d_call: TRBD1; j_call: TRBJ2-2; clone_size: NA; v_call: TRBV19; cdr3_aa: CATRQGYNTGELFF; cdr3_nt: TGTGCCACCCGACAGGGCTACAACACCGGGGAGCTGTTTTTT
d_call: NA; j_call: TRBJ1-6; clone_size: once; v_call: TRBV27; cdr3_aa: CASSLSPPGTTSNSPLHF; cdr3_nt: TGTGCCAGCAGTTTATCTCCTCCCGGGACAACCAGTAATTCACCCCTCCACTTT
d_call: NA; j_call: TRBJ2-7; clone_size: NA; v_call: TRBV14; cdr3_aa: CASSPGIYRRQYF; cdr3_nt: TGTGCCAGCAGCCCAGGAATCTACAGACGGCAGTACTTC
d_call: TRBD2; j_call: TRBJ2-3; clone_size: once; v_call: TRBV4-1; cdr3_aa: CASSQEASGPSTDTQYF; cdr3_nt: TGCGCCAGCAGCCAAGAAGCTAGCGGGCCTAGCACAGATACGCAGTATTTT
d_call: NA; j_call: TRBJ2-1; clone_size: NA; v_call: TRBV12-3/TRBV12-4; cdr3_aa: CASSFRVRNEQFF; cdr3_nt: TGTGCCAGCAGTTTCAGGGTGAGAAATGAGCAGTTCTTC
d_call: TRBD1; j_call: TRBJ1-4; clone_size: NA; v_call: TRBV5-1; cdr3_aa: CASSRGQGAEKLFF; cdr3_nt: TGCGCCAGCAGTAGGGGACAGGGGGCTGAAAAACTGTTTTTT
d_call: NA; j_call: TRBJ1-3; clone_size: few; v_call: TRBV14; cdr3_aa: CASSQGDSRNTIYF; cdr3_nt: TGTGCCAGCAGCCAAGGTGACAGTCGAAACACCATATATTTT
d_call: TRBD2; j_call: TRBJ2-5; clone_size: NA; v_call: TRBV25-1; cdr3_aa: CASSEGLATETQYF; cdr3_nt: TGTGCCAGCAGTGAGGGACTAGCTACCGAGACCCAGTACTTC
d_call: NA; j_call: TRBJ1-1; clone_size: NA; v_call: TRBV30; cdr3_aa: CAWSLGNPNTEAFF; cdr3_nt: TGTGCCTGGAGCCTCGGGAACCCGAACACTGAAGCTTTCTTT
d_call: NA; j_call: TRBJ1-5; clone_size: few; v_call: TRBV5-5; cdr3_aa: CASSLQGNNQPQHF; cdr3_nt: TGTGCCAGCAGTTTGCAGGGGAACAATCAGCCCCAGCATTTT
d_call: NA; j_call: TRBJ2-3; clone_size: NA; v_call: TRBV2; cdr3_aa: CASSEDGLAGDTQYF; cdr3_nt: TGTGCCAGCAGTGAAGACGGGCTAGCCGGAGATACGCAGTATTTT
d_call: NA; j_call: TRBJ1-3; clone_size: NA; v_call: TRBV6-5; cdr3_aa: CASSYRGGSGNTIYF; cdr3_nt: TGTGCCAGCTCCTACCGAGGAGGCTCTGGAAACACCATATATTTT